The 23 T cell receptor beta chains given below trace back to one sample, sequenced in a study of early T cells in non-severe SARS-CoV-2 infection. TCRdb re-analysed the 5' RACE reads in MiXCR, keeping a single row per CDR3 protein. The sample lists roughly 92,000 distinct CDR3 sequences; approximately 12% were seen once. Sequenced here: whole blood, sampled at baseline. The receptors were gathered from an adult who was a healthcare worker with PCR-confirmed SARS-CoV-2 infection or an uninfected control (not recorded which).

This clonotype was observed a few times. The genes are TRBV12-3 or TRBV12-4 and TRBJ2-1; no firm D call. CDR3 length equals 15 residues. The ends were cut back, 8 bases at V and 2 bases at J, with 16 bases in the middle. CDR3 DNA: TGTGCCAGCCGTCTGGACGCACGCACCTACAATGAGCAGTTCTTC. This encodes CASRLDARTYNEQFF.

The genes are TRBV12-3 or TRBV12-4 and TRBJ2-3; 8 bases match TRBD2. With 2 bases clipped from V and 8 bases from J, the junction kept 9 bases outside the gene matches. CDR3 length: 15 residues. The CDR3 DNA is TGTGCCAGCAGTTTAACCGGACTAGCCATTAGTACGCAGTATTTT. This sequence encodes CASSLTGLAISTQYF.

The sample holds many counts of this clonotype. J is TRBJ2-2 and V is TRBV29-1; no firm D call. Deletions cut 1 base from V and 0 bases from J, with 3 bases between. CDR1 SQVTM and CDR2 ANQGSEA come from the germline V gene. This CDR3 contains 13 residues. CDR3 DNA: TGCAGCGTTGAAGCGGCGAACACCGGGGAGCTGTTTTTT. Its translation: CSVEAANTGELFF.

This sequence joins TRBV6-5 and TRBJ1-2, with D unresolved. The CDR3 is made up of 13 amino acids. Germline V lookup: CDR1 MNHEY, CDR2 SVGAGI. Trimming stripped 6 bases from V and 0 bases from J, with 8 bases between. The CDR3 sequence: CASRKQTNYGYTF. The CDR3, as DNA: TGTGCCAGCAGGAAGCAGACTAACTATGGCTACACCTTC.

This clonotype was counted at least ten times. The CDR3 region is CASSYRASSTDTQYF. In DNA form, the CDR3 reads TGCGCCAGCAGCTACAGGGCATCTAGCACAGATACGCAGTATTTT. The chain has TRBV5-1 and TRBJ2-3; TRBD1 might be the D (6 bases). CDR3 length equals 15 residues. V was cut by 3 bases and J by 0 bases, with 11 bases left in between. From germline, CDR1 is SGHRS and CDR2 YFSETQ.

CDR3: CASPRPVDTQYF. The CDR3 DNA reads as TGTGCCAGCCCCCGGCCTGTAGATACGCAGTATTTT. The chain recombines TRBV11-2 with TRBJ2-3; D remains ambiguous. The V end lost 8 bases, the J end lost 5 bases, and 11 bases lay between the germline ends. This CDR3 contains 12 residues. Per the germline V gene, CDR1 is SGHAT and CDR2 is FQNNGV.

This rearrangement joins TRBV4-1 to TRBJ2-2; D may be TRBD2 (5 bases). This CDR3 is 16 amino acids long. Germline V gene sequence: CDR1 MGHRA, CDR2 YSYEKL. Deletions cut 1 base from V and 4 bases from J, with 13 bases between. Here the CDR3 reads CASSQASRGSTGELFF. CDR3 in DNA: TGCGCCAGCAGCCAAGCTAGTCGGGGTAGCACCGGGGAGCTGTTTTTT.

This clonotype was found a few times. CDR3: CASSLGLAEDTQYF. In nucleotides, the CDR3 is TGCGCCAGCAGCCTAGGACTAGCGGAAGATACGCAGTATTTT. The chain recombines TRBV5-1 with TRBJ2-3, with TRBD2 matching over 10 bases. Germline V CDR1 and CDR2: SGHRS, YFSETQ. The CDR3 is made up of 14 amino acids. The V segment lost 4 bases and the J segment 5 bases; nucleotides outside the gene matches: 4. Filled out from reference TRBV5-1 and TRBJ2-3, the complete variable domain reads KAGVTQTPRYLIKTRGQQVTLSCSPISGHRSVSWYQQTPGQGLQFLFEYFSETQRNKGNFPGRFSGRQFSNSRSEMNVSTLELGDSALYLCASSLGLAEDTQYFGPGTRLTVL.

At least ten counts were recorded for this clonotype. V and J are TRBV7-8 and TRBJ2-3; the match to TRBD1 covers 8 bases. The germline V gene encodes CDR1 SGHVS and CDR2 FQNEAQ. V dropped 1 base and J dropped 2; count of bases not matched to a gene: 5. CDR3 size: 16 residues. The CDR3 bases are TGTGCCAGCAGCTTAGTTTGGACAGGGCTCACAGATACGCAGTATTTT. As protein: CASSLVWTGLTDTQYF.

V gene TRBV27 combines with J gene TRBJ1-1; D gene unclear. This CDR3 has 16 amino acids. Germline lookup yields CDR1 MNHEY and CDR2 SMNVEV (reference sequence). Deletions cut 7 bases from V and 7 bases from J, with 25 bases between. DNA of the CDR3: TGTGCCAGCATCCCCCTAGGACCCACCCGAACGGGTGAAGCTTTCTTT. Its translation is CASIPLGPTRTGEAFF.

This clonotype came up a few times. The chain recombines TRBV10-3 with TRBJ2-2, with TRBD2 as a possible D gene (5 bases). The germline CDR1 and CDR2 sequences are ENHRY and SYGVKD. The CDR3 has 15 residues. Trimming left V 3 bases short and J 6 bases short, with 14 bases between. CDR3 nucleotide sequence: TGTGCCATCAGTGACTCCCGGACTCGCCCCGGGGAGCTGTTTTTT. Its translation: CAISDSRTRPGELFF.

V gene TRBV6-5 combines with J gene TRBJ2-4; TRBD2 aligns across 9 bases. The CDR3 extends over 14 amino acids. Germline assignment: CDR1 MNHEY and CDR2 SVGAGI. Losses at the gene ends were 6 bases for V and 6 bases for J; bases not matched to a gene: 6. The CDR3 DNA reads as TGTGCCAGCAGCTCTAGCGGGGCTTCAAACATTCAGTACTTC. As protein: CASSSSGASNIQYF.

At least ten counts were recorded for this clonotype. J is TRBJ1-1 and V is TRBV6-6; no reliable D call. V lost 6 bases to trimming and J lost 1 base, with 9 bases between them. The germline CDR1 and CDR2 sequences are MNHNY and SVGAGI (reference sequence). The CDR3 spans 13 residues. The chain's CDR3 is CASRFLSNTEAFF. The CDR3 DNA reads TGTGCCAGCAGATTTCTTTCGAACACTGAAGCTTTCTTT.

This clonotype has at least ten counts. The chain employs TRBV18 and TRBJ2-7; D gene uncertain. This CDR3 spans 12 amino acids. Germline CDR1 reads KGHSH; CDR2 reads LQKENI. Trimming removed 4 bases at V and 5 bases at J, with 9 bases between. The CDR3 DNA reads as TGTGCCAGCTCACTTTACCCGGACGAGCAGTACTTC. This translates into CASSLYPDEQYF.

This clonotype appeared a few times. The rearrangement uses TRBV7-8 and TRBJ2-2, with D hard to call. Trimming stripped 0 bases from V and 3 bases from J, with 5 bases between. Germline assignment: CDR1 SGHVS and CDR2 FQNEAQ. The length of the CDR3 is 14 residues. The CDR3 nucleotides are TGTGCCAGCAGCTTAGCTCTGCACACCGGGGAGCTGTTTTTT. Translated: CASSLALHTGELFF.

As to this clonotype: The junction does not match germline at one end; this may be a read error. The chain joins TRBV28 to TRBJ2-5; D remains unclear. The CDR3 length is 11 residues. CDR1 MDHEN and CDR2 SYDVKM come from the germline V gene. CDR3 in DNA: TGTGTCAGCAGTTTACCGGGGACCCAGTACTTC. It translates to CVSSLPGTQYF. The whole variable domain, remainder taken from reference TRBV28 and TRBJ2-5, is DVKVTQSSRYLVKRTGEKVFLECVQDMDHENMFWYRQDPGLGLRLIYFSYDVKMKEKGDIPEGYSVSREKKERFSLILESASTNQTSMYLCVSSLPGTQYFGPGTRLLVL.

The chain has TRBV10-3 and TRBJ2-3; 15 bases line up with TRBD2. Germline V lookup: CDR1 ENHRY, CDR2 SYGVKD. The ends lost 6 bases at V and 4 bases at J; junction bases unmatched: 2. The CDR3 length is 15 residues. CDR3 sequence (DNA): TGTGCCATCAGGGGACTAGCGGGAGGTTCAGATACGCAGTATTTT. Its translation is CAIRGLAGGSDTQYF.

The CDR3, as DNA: TGTGCCAGCAGTTCGTGGGGGCTTGGGGAGCTGTTTTTT. It yields the protein CASSSWGLGELFF. The chain couples TRBV5-5 to TRBJ2-2; weak D call: TRBD1 (6 bases). V lost 5 bases to trimming and J lost 8 bases, with 13 bases between them. Germline V CDR1 and CDR2: SGHKS, YYEKEE (reference sequence). The CDR3 consists of 13 residues.

This clonotype was recorded a few times. The CDR3 protein is CASSGRQGITQEAFF. CDR3 nucleotide sequence: TGTGCCAGCAGCGGGAGACAGGGAATCACCCAAGAAGCTTTCTTT. V usage is TRBV9 and J usage is TRBJ1-1, with 7 nucleotides matching TRBD1. CDR1 SGDLS and CDR2 YYNGEE come from the germline V gene. This CDR3 spans 15 amino acids. J gave up 8 bases and V 3 bases, and 13 bases lay outside the gene matches.

This clonotype has only a few counts. This chain joins TRBV3-1 and TRBJ2-7; D unclear. This CDR3 has 12 residues. Trimming cost V 6 bases and J 7 bases, with 13 bases left between them. CDR1 is LGHDT, CDR2 YNNKEL, per germline (reference sequence). The CDR3 loop reads CASSLGQSEQYF. DNA of the CDR3: TGTGCCAGCAGTCTAGGTCAAAGTGAGCAGTACTTC.

This chain connects TRBV6-2 or TRBV6-3 to TRBJ1-6, with unresolved D. The CDR3 has 14 amino acids. Deletions cut 5 bases from V and 6 bases from J, with 11 bases between. Germline values: CDR1 MNHEY, CDR2 SVGEGT. The CDR3 sequence: CASSQEERNSPLHF. Written as DNA, the CDR3 is TGTGCCAGCAGTCAGGAGGAGCGTAATTCACCCCTCCACTTT.

This clonotype was seen a handful of times. V usage is TRBV10-3 and J usage is TRBJ2-5, with 8 bases fitting TRBD2. The J segment lost 1 base and the V segment lost 8 bases, leaving 12 bases of the junction unmatched. The germline CDR1 and CDR2 sequences are ENHRY and SYGVKD. There are 16 residues in the CDR3. CDR3 loop: CAIARGGSQSQETQYF. In nucleotides, the CDR3 is TGTGCCATCGCCCGCGGGGGGTCCCAAAGCCAAGAGACCCAGTACTTC.

This clonotype was seen more than once but under ten times. The gene calls are TRBV28 and TRBJ2-5; a weak D match, TRBD1 (6 bases). V lost 3 bases and J lost 5, with 13 bases in between. Germline V gene data show CDR1 as MDHEN and CDR2 as SYDVKM. There are 14 residues in the CDR3. For the CDR3, the DNA is TGTGCCAGCAGTTTTATTAGGGGGATGGAGACCCAGTACTTC. Amino acid sequence: CASSFIRGMETQYF.